The following is a TCR beta chain sequence with its context. The source of the sample is a study of OX40 agonist ivuxolimab in advanced cancers. Study in general: Each dose-escalation patient presented with hepatocellular carcinoma, melanoma, renal cell or head and neck cancer. Patients with prior anti-PD-1, anti-PD-L1 or anti-CTLA-4 therapy were eligible; approximately 40% had some.

Germline CDR1 LNHDA, CDR2 SQIVND (reference sequence). Trimming cost V 5 bases and J 3 bases, with 11 bases left between them. The CDR3 has 14 amino acids. Clones were read by immunoSEQ multiplex PCR, and TCRdb kept only the in-frame ones, dropping some. The table lists 77,000 or so clones, 85% to 95% of them singletons, with roughly 20% in the top ten. This sample comprised CD4+ or CD8+ T cells sorted from blood, obtained in a trial of the OX40 agonist ivuxolimab. The chain combines TRBV19 with TRBJ2-1; tentative D call: TRBD2 (6 bases). This TCR came from an adult with an advanced solid tumor such as melanoma, head and neck, liver or kidney cancer. The CDR3 sequence: CASSSGTDYNEQFF. CDR3 nucleotides: TGTGCCAGTAGTTCCGGGACTGACTACAATGAGCAGTTCTTC.